Listed below are T cell receptor beta chains from one sample, sequenced in a study of cytomegalovirus exposure and HLA in healthy donors. Generated by immunoSEQ multiplex PCR, the TCRdb table keeps only in-frame clones and is missing some. The table has over 45,000 clones, 65% to 85% seen once. Material: PBMCs. These receptors were obtained from a boy under 18 in good health and CMV-seropositive. Each CDR3 is given with its conserved first and last residue. A D gene is named only where the DNA matches it firmly. Not every row has a clone size; where given, it reads once, few, many or a size class.

clone_size: few; j_call: TRBJ2-5; d_call: TRBD1; cdr3_length: 15; v_call: TRBV6-5; cdr3_nt: TGTGCCAGCAGCCAGAGGGACAGGGGGCAAGAGACCCAGTACTTC; cdr3_aa: CASSQRDRGQETQYF
clone_size: .; j_call: TRBJ1-2; d_call: .; cdr3_length: 15; v_call: TRBV9; cdr3_nt: TGTGCCAGCAGCGCGGGGGGGTCCACCAACTATGGCTACACCTTC; cdr3_aa: CASSAGGSTNYGYTF
clone_size: .; j_call: TRBJ2-7; d_call: .; cdr3_length: 13; v_call: TRBV6-6; cdr3_nt: TGTGCCAGCTCGAACGCAGGGTCCTACGAGCAGTACTTC; cdr3_aa: CASSNAGSYEQYF
clone_size: .; j_call: TRBJ2-3; d_call: .; cdr3_length: 13; v_call: TRBV6-1; cdr3_nt: TGTGCCAGCAGGTTACTAGAAGTAGATACGCAGTATTTT; cdr3_aa: CASRLLEVDTQYF
clone_size: .; j_call: TRBJ2-3; d_call: TRBD2; cdr3_length: 14; v_call: TRBV29-1; cdr3_nt: TGCAGCGTTGTGTTTTTGGGGGGGGCAGATACGCAGTATTTT; cdr3_aa: CSVVFLGGADTQYF
clone_size: .; j_call: TRBJ1-5; d_call: .; cdr3_length: 14; v_call: TRBV5-8; cdr3_nt: TGTGCCAGCAGCTTGGGAGGGTTGGGTCAGCCCCAGCATTTT; cdr3_aa: CASSLGGLGQPQHF
clone_size: .; j_call: TRBJ2-5; d_call: .; cdr3_length: 14; v_call: TRBV12-5; cdr3_nt: TGTGCTAGTGGTTTGGTAAACAGGGAAGAGACCCAGTACTTC; cdr3_aa: CASGLVNREETQYF
clone_size: .; j_call: TRBJ1-2; d_call: TRBD1; cdr3_length: 11; v_call: TRBV20-1; cdr3_nt: TGCAGTGCTGGGGACAGCTATGGCTACACCTTC; cdr3_aa: CSAGDSYGYTF
clone_size: .; j_call: TRBJ1-1; d_call: .; cdr3_length: 15; v_call: TRBV6-5; cdr3_nt: TGTGCCAGCAGTTACGGTAGTGTGGTGGACACTGAAGCTTTCTTT; cdr3_aa: CASSYGSVVDTEAFF
clone_size: .; j_call: TRBJ2-1; d_call: TRBD2; cdr3_length: 16; v_call: TRBV5-8; cdr3_nt: TGTGCCAGCAGCTCAAGCGGGGGACTCTCCTACAATGAGCAGTTCTTC; cdr3_aa: CASSSSGGLSYNEQFF
clone_size: .; j_call: TRBJ2-3; d_call: .; cdr3_length: 22; v_call: TRBV1; cdr3_nt: TGCACCAGCAGCCACAAAGCCTCGAGGTCCACGATAGCGGGGGGGATGGGAGATACGCAGTATTTT; cdr3_aa: CTSSHKASRSTIAGGMGDTQYF
clone_size: .; j_call: TRBJ2-1; d_call: .; cdr3_length: 13; v_call: TRBV9; cdr3_nt: TGTGCCAGCAGCGAAAGGCTAGGAGGTGAGCAGTTCTTC; cdr3_aa: CASSERLGGEQFF
clone_size: .; j_call: TRBJ2-1; d_call: TRBD2; cdr3_length: 17; v_call: TRBV5-1; cdr3_nt: TGCGCCAGCAGCTTGGCCGGCGGGGGTAATTTTCCCAATGAGCAGTTCTTC; cdr3_aa: CASSLAGGGNFPNEQFF
clone_size: .; j_call: TRBJ2-5; d_call: TRBD1; cdr3_length: 15; v_call: TRBV14; cdr3_nt: TGTGCCAGCAACCTTGGTAGGGACAGGGCTGAGACCCAGTACTTC; cdr3_aa: CASNLGRDRAETQYF
clone_size: .; j_call: TRBJ1-2; d_call: TRBD1; cdr3_length: 14; v_call: TRBV9; cdr3_nt: TGTGCCAGCAACGTAGAAACAGGGGGCATCGGCTACACCTTC; cdr3_aa: CASNVETGGIGYTF
clone_size: .; j_call: TRBJ2-5; d_call: .; cdr3_length: 12; v_call: TRBV10-3; cdr3_nt: TGTGCCAACTCCGGGACTGGTAAGACCCAGTACTTC; cdr3_aa: CANSGTGKTQYF
clone_size: .; j_call: TRBJ2-2; d_call: TRBD2; cdr3_length: 20; v_call: TRBV7-8; cdr3_nt: TGTGCCAGCAGCTTATCGCCGGGACTAGCGGGGGCGATGAGGACCGGGGAGCTGTTTTTT; cdr3_aa: CASSLSPGLAGAMRTGELFF
clone_size: .; j_call: TRBJ1-4; d_call: .; cdr3_length: 14; v_call: TRBV6-1; cdr3_nt: TGTGCCAGCACCCACCTGGGACATAATGAAAAACTGTTTTTT; cdr3_aa: CASTHLGHNEKLFF
clone_size: .; j_call: TRBJ2-5; d_call: .; cdr3_length: 14; v_call: TRBV5-1; cdr3_nt: TGCGCCAGCGTCCCCGGGCCCCAGGGGGAGACCCAGTACTTC; cdr3_aa: CASVPGPQGETQYF
clone_size: once; j_call: TRBJ1-1; d_call: TRBD1; cdr3_length: 14; v_call: TRBV7-9; cdr3_nt: TGTGCCAGCTCCCCCCCGGGCAGGGGGGCTGAAGCTTTCTTT; cdr3_aa: CASSPPGRGAEAFF
clone_size: .; j_call: TRBJ2-7; d_call: .; cdr3_length: 12; v_call: TRBV2; cdr3_nt: TGTGCCCTAAGGTCGGGTTTCTACGAGCAGTACTTC; cdr3_aa: CALRSGFYEQYF
clone_size: .; j_call: TRBJ2-3; d_call: TRBD2; cdr3_length: 14; v_call: TRBV5-4; cdr3_nt: TGTGCCAGCAGCTACGGACTAGACCCAAATACGCAGTATTTT; cdr3_aa: CASSYGLDPNTQYF
clone_size: .; j_call: TRBJ2-6; d_call: .; cdr3_length: 16; v_call: TRBV11-2; cdr3_nt: TGTGCCAGCAGCGAAAACCGGGGTGCTGGGGCCAACGTCCTGACTTTC; cdr3_aa: CASSENRGAGANVLTF
clone_size: .; j_call: TRBJ2-7; d_call: TRBD1; cdr3_length: 14; v_call: TRBV29-1; cdr3_nt: TGCAGCGCCTTCGGGACAGGCCTCGACTACGAGCAGTACTTC; cdr3_aa: CSAFGTGLDYEQYF
clone_size: .; j_call: TRBJ2-3; d_call: TRBD2; cdr3_length: 18; v_call: TRBV5-1; cdr3_nt: TGCGCCAGCAGCTTGGTGGGACTAGCGGGGTCTAGCACAGATACGCAGTATTTT; cdr3_aa: CASSLVGLAGSSTDTQYF
clone_size: .; j_call: TRBJ2-2; d_call: TRBD2; cdr3_length: 16; v_call: TRBV10-3; cdr3_nt: TGTGCCATCAGTGACCCTCGGGGGGACGTCACCGGGGAGCTGTTTTTT; cdr3_aa: CAISDPRGDVTGELFF
clone_size: .; j_call: TRBJ2-5; d_call: TRBD1; cdr3_length: 15; v_call: TRBV6-6; cdr3_nt: TGTGCCAGCAGTCCAGGGGGTGTTAACCAAGAGACCCAGTACTTC; cdr3_aa: CASSPGGVNQETQYF
clone_size: .; j_call: TRBJ1-1; d_call: .; cdr3_length: 14; v_call: TRBV27; cdr3_nt: TGTGCCAGCGGATACCGGTGGGGCGACACTGAAGCTTTCTTT; cdr3_aa: CASGYRWGDTEAFF
clone_size: .; j_call: TRBJ2-7; d_call: .; cdr3_length: 14; v_call: TRBV28; cdr3_nt: TGTGCCAGCAGGAGACAGGTTAGCTCCTACGAGCAGTACTTC; cdr3_aa: CASRRQVSSYEQYF
clone_size: .; j_call: TRBJ2-1; d_call: TRBD2; cdr3_length: 15; v_call: TRBV7-3; cdr3_nt: TGTGCCAGCAGTTCAGCGGGGAGCTCCTACAATGAGCAGTTCTTC; cdr3_aa: CASSSAGSSYNEQFF
clone_size: .; j_call: TRBJ1-2; d_call: .; cdr3_length: 15; v_call: TRBV7-9; cdr3_nt: TGTGCCAGCAGCTTAGAAACGGGGGGAAGAGATGGCTACACCTTC; cdr3_aa: CASSLETGGRDGYTF
clone_size: .; j_call: TRBJ1-2; d_call: .; cdr3_length: 11; v_call: TRBV9; cdr3_nt: TGTGCCAGCAGCGCTCCGGGGGGCTACACCTTC; cdr3_aa: CASSAPGGYTF
clone_size: .; j_call: TRBJ1-3; d_call: .; cdr3_length: 13; v_call: TRBV6-1; cdr3_nt: TGTGCCAGCAGTTATAGTGAAGAAAACACCATATATTTT; cdr3_aa: CASSYSEENTIYF
clone_size: .; j_call: TRBJ2-7; d_call: .; cdr3_length: 14; v_call: TRBV2; cdr3_nt: TGTGCCAGCAGTGAACGTACTCCCCCCTACGAGCAGTACTTC; cdr3_aa: CASSERTPPYEQYF
clone_size: .; j_call: TRBJ2-7; d_call: .; cdr3_length: 16; v_call: TRBV14; cdr3_nt: TGTGCCAGCAGCCAAGGGGGCGGACAGCCGCTTTACGAGCAGTACTTC; cdr3_aa: CASSQGGGQPLYEQYF
clone_size: .; j_call: TRBJ2-7; d_call: .; cdr3_length: 14; v_call: TRBV7-9; cdr3_nt: TGTTCCAGCAGCTTAAGCGGAACTTCCTACGAGCAGTACTTC; cdr3_aa: CSSSLSGTSYEQYF
clone_size: .; j_call: TRBJ2-5; d_call: .; cdr3_length: 15; v_call: TRBV5-4; cdr3_nt: TGTGCCAGCAGCCCCGGAGGGACAGCTCAAGAGACCCAGTACTTC; cdr3_aa: CASSPGGTAQETQYF
clone_size: .; j_call: TRBJ2-2; d_call: TRBD2; cdr3_length: 16; v_call: TRBV9; cdr3_nt: TGTGCCAGCAGCGAGGCGGGGACTAGCTTCACCGGGGAGCTGTTTTTT; cdr3_aa: CASSEAGTSFTGELFF
clone_size: .; j_call: TRBJ2-7; d_call: .; cdr3_length: 13; v_call: TRBV6-5; cdr3_nt: TGTGCCAGCAGGGAGGGACAGCTCTACGAGCAGTACTTC; cdr3_aa: CASREGQLYEQYF
clone_size: .; j_call: TRBJ2-7; d_call: TRBD2; cdr3_length: 16; v_call: TRBV7-6; cdr3_nt: TGTGCCAGCAGCAAGGGACTAGCGGGGGCTATCTACGAGCAGTACTTC; cdr3_aa: CASSKGLAGAIYEQYF
clone_size: .; j_call: TRBJ1-4; d_call: .; cdr3_length: 14; v_call: TRBV5-4; cdr3_nt: TGTGCCAGCAGCTTATCAGGGGAGTGGGGAAAACTGTTTTTT; cdr3_aa: CASSLSGEWGKLFF
clone_size: .; j_call: TRBJ2-1; d_call: TRBD2; cdr3_length: 16; v_call: TRBV9; cdr3_nt: TGTGCCAGTGATAAAGCTAGCGGGGGGGTCTACAATGAGCAGTTCTTC; cdr3_aa: CASDKASGGVYNEQFF
clone_size: .; j_call: TRBJ2-7; d_call: .; cdr3_length: 15; v_call: TRBV19; cdr3_nt: TGTGCCAGTAGCCGAACCGGGACAACTAACTACGAGCAGTACTTC; cdr3_aa: CASSRTGTTNYEQYF
clone_size: once; j_call: TRBJ1-5; d_call: .; cdr3_length: 15; v_call: TRBV19; cdr3_nt: TGTGCCAGTAGTATCACAGGCGGAGAATATCAGCCCCAGCATTTT; cdr3_aa: CASSITGGEYQPQHF
clone_size: .; j_call: TRBJ2-7; d_call: TRBD2; cdr3_length: 13; v_call: TRBV19; cdr3_nt: TGTGCCAGTAGTAACGGGAGGGGTTACGAGCAGTACTTC; cdr3_aa: CASSNGRGYEQYF
clone_size: .; j_call: TRBJ1-3; d_call: .; cdr3_length: 13; v_call: TRBV6-5; cdr3_nt: TGTGCCAGCACCTACAGGTTGGGGAACACCATATATTTT; cdr3_aa: CASTYRLGNTIYF
clone_size: .; j_call: TRBJ2-2; d_call: TRBD1; cdr3_length: 15; v_call: TRBV19; cdr3_nt: TGTGCCAGTAGTCGGGACAGGGGGAACACCGGGGAGCTGTTTTTT; cdr3_aa: CASSRDRGNTGELFF
clone_size: .; j_call: TRBJ1-1; d_call: .; cdr3_length: 15; v_call: TRBV7-9; cdr3_nt: TGTGCCAGCAGCTTATTAGGGGGGGCGAACACTGAAGCTTTCTTT; cdr3_aa: CASSLLGGANTEAFF
clone_size: .; j_call: TRBJ1-3; d_call: TRBD1; cdr3_length: 14; v_call: TRBV9; cdr3_nt: TGTGCCAGCAGCGTCACAGGGGCTGGAAACACCATATATTTT; cdr3_aa: CASSVTGAGNTIYF
clone_size: .; j_call: TRBJ1-5; d_call: .; cdr3_length: 14; v_call: TRBV19; cdr3_nt: TGTGCCAGTAGTTTCGGGCAGGGAAATCAGCCCCAGCATTTT; cdr3_aa: CASSFGQGNQPQHF
clone_size: few; j_call: TRBJ2-3; d_call: .; cdr3_length: 12; v_call: TRBV7-9; cdr3_nt: TGTGCCAGCAGCTTAGAAGCGGATACGCAGTATTTT; cdr3_aa: CASSLEADTQYF
clone_size: .; j_call: TRBJ2-1; d_call: TRBD2; cdr3_length: 17; v_call: TRBV7-6; cdr3_nt: TGTGCCAGCAGCTTAGTTTCTAGCGGGGGAGACTACAATGAGCAGTTCTTC; cdr3_aa: CASSLVSSGGDYNEQFF
clone_size: few; j_call: TRBJ1-3; d_call: .; cdr3_length: 16; v_call: TRBV4-1; cdr3_nt: TGCGCCAGCAGCCAAGGGGGGCGAGGGTCTGGAAACACCATATATTTT; cdr3_aa: CASSQGGRGSGNTIYF
clone_size: .; j_call: TRBJ1-1; d_call: .; cdr3_length: 15; v_call: TRBV9; cdr3_nt: TGTGCCAGCAGCGCTCCCGACAGGCCGAAGGGGGAAGCTTTCTTT; cdr3_aa: CASSAPDRPKGEAFF
clone_size: once; j_call: TRBJ1-1; d_call: TRBD1; cdr3_length: 14; v_call: TRBV7-6; cdr3_nt: TGTGCCAGCAGCCCCGGACAGGGGAACACTGAAGCTTTCTTT; cdr3_aa: CASSPGQGNTEAFF
clone_size: few; j_call: TRBJ1-2; d_call: .; cdr3_length: 16; v_call: TRBV28; cdr3_nt: TGTGCCAGCATTCCAGGCCAAGGGACTGCAATCTATGGCTACACCTTC; cdr3_aa: CASIPGQGTAIYGYTF